Presented here are 20 T cell receptor beta chains from one specimen sequenced in a study of T cell repertoires in cytomegalovirus infection. Antigens for these TCRs are unknown. TCRdb re-called the reads with MiXCR, one entry per CDR3 protein. The data show around 100,000 distinct CDR3 sequences, roughly a tenth seen once. The sample consisted of PBMCs, sequenced either directly or after in vitro stimulation (not recorded which). The source is a human donor in good health (CMV status not recorded). Some clones in this sample may be carry-over from other donors' samples.

This clonotype has ten or more counts. V gene TRBV7-9 combines with J gene TRBJ1-6; D remains unclear. V dropped 5 bases and J dropped 3 bases, with 8 bases sitting between them. In germline, CDR1 is SEHNR, CDR2 FQNEAQ (reference sequence). This CDR3 is built from 14 residues. CDR3 bases: TGTGCCAGCAGCCCAGATATCTATAATTCACCCCTCCACTTT. Translating gives CASSPDIYNSPLHF.

This chain links TRBV20-1 with TRBJ2-1, with D possibly TRBD2 on 5 matching bases. Trimming took 5 bases from V and 2 from J, leaving 13 bases between them. The CDR3 contains 14 residues. Per the germline V gene, CDR1 is DFQATT and CDR2 is SNEGSKA (reference sequence). CDR3 loop: CSAQSPEAYNEQFF. The CDR3 DNA reads as TGCAGTGCTCAGTCCCCGGAGGCCTACAATGAGCAGTTCTTC.

This clonotype was picked up many times. V usage is TRBV7-9 and J usage is TRBJ2-7, with TRBD1 as a possible D gene (5 bases). The CDR3 covers 11 residues. Between the trimmed V and J ends, which lost 5 bases and 9 bases, there was a span of 11 bases. Germline V gives CDR1 SEHNR, CDR2 FQNEAQ (reference sequence). DNA of the CDR3: TGTGCCAGCAGCGACCGACAGTGGCAGTACTTC. Its translation: CASSDRQWQYF.

V and J are TRBV28 and TRBJ2-7; D remains ambiguous. Germline CDR1 reads MDHEN; CDR2 reads SYDVKM. Trimming removed 8 bases from V and 9 bases from J, with 17 bases in between. The CDR3 covers 12 residues. The CDR3: CASGSGPRGQYF. In DNA form, the CDR3 reads TGTGCCAGCGGATCCGGGCCACGCGGGCAGTACTTC. The variable domain in full, completed from reference TRBV28 and TRBJ2-7, reads DVKVTQSSRYLVKRTGEKVFLECVQDMDHENMFWYRQDPGLGLRLIYFSYDVKMKEKGDIPEGYSVSREKKERFSLILESASTNQTSMYLCASGSGPRGQYFGPGTRLTVT.

This clonotype showed up just a few times. This chain uses TRBV19 with TRBJ1-1; no reliable D call. Trimming took 4 bases from V and 0 from J, leaving 6 bases between them. The CDR3 runs to 13 residues. CDR1 and CDR2 from the germline V gene are LNHDA and SQIVND (reference sequence). The CDR3 spells CASSNSLNTEAFF. Here the CDR3 DNA reads TGTGCCAGTAGTAATAGCCTGAACACTGAAGCTTTCTTT.

This clonotype showed up many times. The J gene is TRBJ2-7, the V gene TRBV4-1; 11 bases fit TRBD2. Germline V gene lookup returns CDR1 MGHRA and CDR2 YSYEKL. The CDR3 length is 19 residues. J gave up 1 base and V 1 base, and 12 bases lay outside the gene matches. The CDR3 here is CASSQVWLAGGRGSYEQYV. As DNA, the CDR3 is TGCGCCAGCAGCCAAGTATGGCTAGCGGGAGGTAGAGGGTCCTACGAGCAGTACGTC.

This clonotype occurred many times. The rearrangement joins TRBV28 to TRBJ1-6, with TRBD1 identical over 8 bases. This CDR3 region has 17 residues. Germline trimming cut 5 bases from V and 6 bases from J; bases unmatched to any gene: 12. CDR1 is MDHEN and CDR2 is SYDVKM in the germline V gene. CDR3 DNA sequence: TGTGCCAGCAGTCAATTGTCAGGGGGCCCTCGTAATTCACCCCTCCACTTT. Its translation: CASSQLSGGPRNSPLHF.

This clonotype was seen ten or more times. The CDR3 bases are TGTGCCAGCAGCTTAGGGGGGACGGAGGGGGGCTACACCTTC. Translation gives CASSLGGTEGGYTF. The rearrangement uses TRBV7-2 and TRBJ1-2, with D possibly TRBD1 on 5 matching bases. This CDR3 has 14 residues. The V gene's germline CDR1 is SGHTA and CDR2 FQGNSA. Trimming stripped 1 base from V and 8 bases from J, with 14 bases between. The full variable domain, with the rest looked up from reference TRBV7-2 and TRBJ1-2, is GAGVSQSPSNKVTEKGKDVELRCDPISGHTALYWYRQSLGQGLEFLIYFQGNSAPDKSGLPSDRFSAERTGGSVSTLTIQRTQQEDSAVYLCASSLGGTEGGYTFGSGTRLTVV.

A note on this clonotype: This may stem from a read error, because a much larger clone lies one nucleotide away. The V gene is TRBV5-5, the J gene TRBJ2-3; tentatively, D is TRBD1 (5 bases). Deletions cut 1 base from V and 4 bases from J, with 16 bases between. The CDR3 is made up of 16 amino acids. From germline, CDR1 is SGHKS and CDR2 YYEKEE (reference sequence). CDR3 bases: TGTGCCAGCAGCTTGTCCTCCGACAGAAGGTCAGATACGCAGTATTTT. Protein product: CASSLSSDRRSDTQYF.

This clonotype was recorded at least ten times. The rearrangement joins TRBV20-1 to TRBJ1-2; the match to TRBD1 covers 8 bases. The CDR3 covers 14 residues. Germline CDR1 is DFQATT and CDR2 is SNEGSKA (reference sequence). Unmatched junction bases numbered 9, after V lost 5 bases and J lost 4 bases. DNA for the CDR3: TGCAGTGCTCCGAGGGACAGGATGATCTATGGCTACACCTTC. It codes for CSAPRDRMIYGYTF.

This clonotype was observed many times. V is TRBV7-2 and J is TRBJ1-1; TRBD1 might be the D (5 bases). The germline gives CDR1 SGHTA, CDR2 FQGNSA. This CDR3 comprises 15 residues. Deletions cut 1 base from V and 1 base from J, with 10 bases between. This chain's CDR3 is CASSLVRATNTEAFF. CDR3 DNA sequence: TGTGCCAGCAGCTTAGTCAGGGCGACGAACACTGAAGCTTTCTTT.

This clonotype has only a few counts. The chain uses TRBV4-3 and TRBJ2-1; 8 bases are shared with TRBD1. Germline lookup yields CDR1 LGHNA and CDR2 YSLEER. The CDR3 runs to 15 residues. V dropped 1 base and J dropped 2; count of bases not matched to a gene: 1. The CDR3 loop reads CASSQGTGPYNEQFF. The CDR3 DNA reads as TGCGCCAGCAGCCAAGGGACAGGGCCCTACAATGAGCAGTTCTTC.

The genes are TRBV12-3 or TRBV12-4 and TRBJ2-3, with 11 bases matching TRBD2. The CDR3 covers 17 residues. The trim removed 6 bases at V and 0 bases at J, leaving 8 bases unmatched. The CDR3 DNA reads as TGTGCCAGCAGCAAGGGACTAGCGGTTTCTAGCACAGATACGCAGTATTTT. This codes for CASSKGLAVSSTDTQYF.

This clonotype was observed at least ten times. V is TRBV7-9 and J is TRBJ2-7; TRBD1 matches at 7 bases. V was pared by 1 base and J by 2 bases, with 29 bases of the junction left unmatched. CDR3 length: 23 residues. The germline gives CDR1 SEHNR, CDR2 FQNEAQ (reference sequence). The DNA for the CDR3 is TGTGCCAGCAGCTTAGTACGACCGGGACAGAGGGAACTAAAGCACCGGTGGGCCTACGAGCAGTACGTC. Its translation: CASSLVRPGQRELKHRWAYEQYV.

The chain employs TRBV27 and TRBJ2-1, with D maybe TRBD2 (6 bases). Germline CDR1 MNHEY, CDR2 SMNVEV (reference sequence). This CDR3 comprises 13 residues. Trimming cost V 8 bases and J 7 bases, with 15 bases left between them. CDR3 protein: CASGTWGDNEQFF. For the CDR3, the DNA is TGTGCCAGCGGGACTTGGGGAGATAATGAGCAGTTCTTC.

The V gene is TRBV19, the J gene TRBJ2-5, with TRBD2 matching over 11 bases. The length of the CDR3 is 15 residues. Trimming cost V 9 bases and J 3 bases; bases outside gene matches: 9. The V gene's germline CDR1 is LNHDA and CDR2 SQIVND (reference sequence). CDR3 bases: TGTGCCAGCGGAAGTCCGGGACTAGCGGAAGAGACCCAGTACTTC. It codes for CASGSPGLAEETQYF.

This clonotype turned up a few times. The chain employs TRBV10-2 and TRBJ2-5; D remains unclear. The germline V and J ends were trimmed by 5 bases and 1 base, with 8 bases remaining between them. From germline, CDR1 is WSHSY and CDR2 SAAADI. The CDR3 has 13 amino acids. Written as DNA, the CDR3 is TGCGCCAGCAGTACCGGCTCCCAAGAGACCCAGTACTTC. It is translated as CASSTGSQETQYF.

This clonotype was picked up many times. The V and J genes are TRBV4-1 and TRBJ2-7; 13 bases fit TRBD2. The J segment lost 2 bases and the V segment lost 5 bases, leaving 3 bases of the junction unmatched. The CDR3 totals 15 residues. The germline V gene encodes CDR1 MGHRA and CDR2 YSYEKL. The CDR3 spells CASSFGTSGTYEQYV. The CDR3 DNA sequence: TGCGCCAGCAGCTTCGGGACTAGCGGGACCTACGAGCAGTACGTC.

This clonotype was observed many times. The rearrangement links TRBV4-1 to TRBJ2-7; possible D gene TRBD1, 6 bases. The CDR3 loop spans 15 amino acids. The ends were cut back, 3 bases at V and 0 bases at J, with 12 bases in the middle. Germline V gives CDR1 MGHRA, CDR2 YSYEKL. The CDR3 protein is CASSHTDSNSYEQYF. The CDR3 nucleotides are TGCGCCAGCAGCCATACGGACAGTAACTCCTACGAGCAGTACTTC.

The chain links TRBV18 to TRBJ2-7; TRBD2 agrees at 7 bases. V was pared by 0 bases and J by 4 bases, with 6 bases of the junction left unmatched. The germline gives CDR1 KGHSH, CDR2 LQKENI. The CDR3 runs 15 residues. The CDR3 reads CASSPPGGSGYEQYF. The CDR3 DNA reads TGTGCCAGCTCACCACCGGGCGGGAGTGGGTACGAGCAGTACTTC.